The 9 T cell receptor beta chains below were found in one sample sequenced in a study of blood T cell repertoires in COVID-19. Only in-frame clones appear in the TCRdb table, and some are missing; sequencing was by immunoSEQ multiplex PCR. The table includes fewer than 95,000 clones, roughly 85% detected once. The sequenced sample consisted of peripheral blood. Every receptor here comes from a man between 50 and 59 years old with active or convalescent COVID-19.

This chain uses TRBV27 with TRBJ2-7; 10 bases match TRBD2. This CDR3 has 15 residues. Trimming cost V 6 bases and J 2 bases; bases outside gene matches: 7. Germline CDR1 MNHEY, CDR2 SMNVEV (reference sequence). The CDR3 DNA reads TGTGCCAGCAGCCGACTAGCGGGCTTTCCCTACGAGCAGTACTTC. Encoded protein: CASSRLAGFPYEQYF.

The chain uses TRBV20-1 and TRBJ2-2, with D possibly TRBD1 on 6 matching bases. The V gene's germline CDR1 is DFQATT and CDR2 SNEGSKA (reference sequence). V was trimmed by 3 bases and J by 1 base, leaving 12 bases between them. The CDR3 has 15 residues. CDR3 protein: CSASLHRENTGELFF. Here the CDR3 DNA reads TGCAGTGCTAGTTTACACAGGGAGAACACCGGGGAGCTGTTTTTT.

V usage is TRBV2 and J usage is TRBJ2-1; 8 nucleotides line up with TRBD2. Germline values: CDR1 SNHLY, CDR2 FYNNEI. Trimming removed 6 bases from V and 3 bases from J; junction bases left unmatched: 7. This CDR3 region has 15 residues. This CDR3 reads CASREIAGFYNEQFF. CDR3 in DNA: TGTGCCAGCAGGGAGATAGCGGGATTCTACAATGAGCAGTTCTTC.

This clone was picked up one time. The J gene is TRBJ1-1, the V gene TRBV2; D is unresolved. The ends were cut back, 5 bases at V and 4 bases at J, with 11 bases in the middle. From germline, CDR1 is SNHLY and CDR2 FYNNEI. The CDR3 contains 13 residues. The CDR3 DNA reads as TGTGCCAGCAGTCTCGGGGAGGGCACTGAAGCTTTCTTT. Translated, it gives CASSLGEGTEAFF.

The J gene is TRBJ2-1, the V gene TRBV5-1; TRBD1 matches 8 bases. Trimming removed 0 bases from V and 6 bases from J; junction bases left unmatched: 2. The CDR3 length is 14 residues. Looked up from germline, CDR1 is SGHRS and CDR2 is YFSETQ. In nucleotides, the CDR3 is TGCGCCAGCAGCTTGGGACAGGGGTTCAATGAGCAGTTCTTC. This sequence encodes CASSLGQGFNEQFF.

This clone was seen only a few times. The chain links TRBV7-9 to TRBJ2-7; 10 bases align to TRBD2. CDR1 is SEHNR and CDR2 is FQNEAQ in the germline V gene (reference sequence). The CDR3 length is 14 residues. V was clipped by 5 bases and J by 1 base; unmatched bases: 2. The CDR3 loop reads CASSPGLASYEQYF. The CDR3 DNA is TGTGCCAGCAGCCCGGGACTAGCGTCCTACGAGCAGTACTTC.

V is TRBV5-8 and J is TRBJ2-5; 8 bases agree with TRBD1. CDR1 is SGHTS, CDR2 YDEGEE, per germline. The CDR3 consists of 14 residues. The V gene end was trimmed by 3 bases and the J gene end by 5 bases; junction bases not matched to a gene: 6. In nucleotides, the CDR3 is TGTGCCAGCAGCTACACAGGGGGTTTGGAGACCCAGTACTTC. As protein: CASSYTGGLETQYF.

The chain combines TRBV6-5 with TRBJ2-2, with 8 bases lining up with TRBD1. Germline CDR1 and CDR2: MNHEY and SVGAGI. This CDR3 has 14 amino acids. V lost 5 bases, J lost 6 bases, and 5 bases stayed unmatched. In nucleotides, the CDR3 is TGTGCCAGCAGTACGGACAGGGTCGCCGGGGAGCTGTTTTTT. It is translated as CASSTDRVAGELFF.

The chain uses TRBV5-5 and TRBJ1-4; 8 bases are shared with TRBD1. CDR1 SGHKS and CDR2 YYEKEE come from the germline V gene (reference sequence). V lost 4 bases to trimming and J lost 0 bases; unmatched junction nucleotides: 14. The length of the CDR3 is 19 residues. CDR3 in amino acids: CASSAQIPGQATTNEKLFF. For the CDR3, the DNA is TGTGCCAGCAGCGCCCAAATACCGGGACAGGCTACAACTAATGAAAAACTGTTTTTT.